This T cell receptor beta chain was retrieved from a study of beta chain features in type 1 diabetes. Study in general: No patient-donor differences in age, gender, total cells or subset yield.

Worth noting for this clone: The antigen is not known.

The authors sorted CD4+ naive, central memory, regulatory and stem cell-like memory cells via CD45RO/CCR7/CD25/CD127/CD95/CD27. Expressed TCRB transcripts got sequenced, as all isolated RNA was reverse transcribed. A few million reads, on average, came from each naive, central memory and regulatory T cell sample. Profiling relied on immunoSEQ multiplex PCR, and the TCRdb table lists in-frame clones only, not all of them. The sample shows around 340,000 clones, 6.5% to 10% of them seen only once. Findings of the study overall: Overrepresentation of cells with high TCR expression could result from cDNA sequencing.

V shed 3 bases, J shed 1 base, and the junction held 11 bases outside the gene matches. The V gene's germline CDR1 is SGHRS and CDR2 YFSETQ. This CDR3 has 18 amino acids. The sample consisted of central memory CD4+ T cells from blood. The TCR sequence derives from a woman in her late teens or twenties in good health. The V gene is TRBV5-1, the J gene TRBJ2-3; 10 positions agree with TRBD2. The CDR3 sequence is CASSSLPPSGSRTDTQYF. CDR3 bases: TGCGCCAGCAGCTCTCTCCCCCCTAGCGGGAGTCGCACAGATACGCAGTATTTT.